This T cell receptor beta chain was captured in a study of T cell responses to AZD1222 COVID-19 vaccine (dated by TCRdb to about 2021). The study in broad terms: TCR sequencing covered some 250 trial participants: 200 to 220 given two doses of AZD1222 and about 26 given two doses of MenACWY control vaccine. Enrollment into the trials was organized by age into subgroups of 18-55, 56-69 and 70-plus years, and those subgroups contained roughly 150, 30 and 60 TCR-sequenced participants, respectively.

As concerns this clone: This receptor's antigen is unknown. Base qualities are missing; no much larger clone stands one base away.

Sample time point, as interpreted from the label and publication: baseline before first vaccination. Read against the paper, the sample's treatment or condition label means: meningococcal conjugate vaccine given as trial control. Samples from vaccinated people were obtained from the UK trials COV001 and COV002, which included a single-blind randomized controlled phase 2/3 trial of AZD1222 (ChAdOx1 nCoV-19) in healthy adults. Trial participant PBMC samples were collected at day 0 and day 28 after the second dose for TCRbeta chain sequencing. The CDR3 regions of human TCRbeta chains were subjected to immunosequencing. Regarding the original processing steps: Repertoire TCRs were checked for matches against a reference library of SARS-CoV-2-specific TCRs that had been generated using the MIRA antigen-specificity platform. Breadth was defined as the fraction of unique TCRs that were SARS-CoV-2-associated, and depth was defined as the fraction of total T cells that were SARS-CoV-2-associated. Using the MIRA data, every spike-specific TCR was mapped to the spike region that the TCR reacted to and assigned to either a CD4 or a CD8 class. Log10-transformed breadth and depth values were compared by one-way ANOVA with Sidak's multiple comparisons tests. The clones in this table, taken by TCRdb from immuneACCESS, are in-frame only. Not every clone is retained; where verified, under half of the shortfall comes from an unresolved V gene, and the cause of the rest is unknown. V, J and clone size reflect that table, while D and trimming were determined from the DNA. The sample yields 100,000 to 150,000 clones; about 90% were counted once. About 19% of the sample comes from the top ten.

The paper as a whole reports these results and caveats: Epitopes outside the regions mutated in the B.1.351 and B.1.1.7 variants were reportedly recognized by nearly half of the unique spike-specific TCRs. A significant rise in spike-specific TCR breadth and depth was observed after two AZD1222 doses relative to day 0 and relative to MenACWY recipients. Because no day 14 peak-response samples were available, the repertoires could be characterized only after the peak T cell response. The vaccine-associated CD4 TCRs covered the entire spike protein, and the dominant responses fell in regions 160-218 and 743-854. Conclusions about previously exposed vaccinees are limited because only five to seven AZD1222 recipients were SARS-CoV-2 seropositive at baseline. Most participants were white British and females outnumbered males, and the authors suggested that clonal diversity may have been underestimated. The 56-69-year group was small, and its depth increase did not reach significance, likely because of low power.

The CDR1 and CDR2 encoded by the germline V gene (reference sequence) are GTSNPN and SVGIG. The CDR3, from cysteine to phenylalanine, totals 14 residues. Just CDR3 DNA is preserved here, 42 bases in frame from base 1. V is pared back by 0 bases and J by 4 bases, with 10 bases lying between the germline termini. The TCR originated in an adult in good health. The specimen comprised peripheral blood, sampled on day 0 of MenACWY control vaccination. The rearrangement combines TRBV30 with TRBJ1-5, with TRBD1 perhaps the D gene, on 5 matching bases. In nucleotide form, the sequence is TGTGCCTGGAGTGTAATGGGGGGAAATCAGCCCCAGCATTTT. It translates as CAWSVMGGNQPQHF. This CDR3, with the reference TRBV30 and TRBJ1-5 proteins standing in past its ends, gives the full variable domain SQTIHQWPATLVQPVGSPLSLECTVEGTSNPNLYWYRQAAGRGLQLLFYSVGIGQISSEVPQNLSASRPQDRQFILSSKKLLLSDSGFYLCAWSVMGGNQPQHFGDGTRLSIL.